This TCR beta chain came from a study of tumor-infiltrating lymphocytes in primary liver carcinoma. Bulk tissue was left unsorted, and RNA and DNA were co-extracted from about 20-30 mg of it. Patients underwent resection of primary liver carcinoma. Enrolled patients were chronically infected with HBV and treatment-naive. A constant-region primer served to make TCR beta cDNA from about 0.5 ug total RNA. For TCR beta, libraries were produced by three nested multiplex PCR rounds using slightly modified ARM-PCR. Forward primers for TRBV1-TRBV30 and a C-beta reverse primer served the first two PCR rounds, at 10 cycles each. MiXCR, applied by TCRdb to the multiplex PCR reads, yields one record per CDR3 protein. The sample has fewer than 90,000 distinct CDR3 sequences, around 70% seen once. CDR1 is WNHNN, CDR2 SYGVQD, per germline (reference sequence). This CDR3 has 13 residues.

The sample taken for sequencing was liver tumor tissue from sampling region 1. Subset in this sample: tumor region T1, superior pole. The source is a man aged 40-55 years with primary liver carcinoma and hepatitis B virus infection. The V call is TRBV10-1, the J call TRBJ2-3; 8 positions match TRBD1. The CDR3 nucleotides read TGCACCGGCGACAGGGGTTCCACAGATACGCAGTATTTT. Translated, it gives CTGDRGSTDTQYF.